This is a list of T cell receptor beta chains from one sample in a study of OX40 agonist ivuxolimab in advanced cancers. TCRdb keeps only in-frame clones here, not all; method: immunoSEQ multiplex PCR. The top ten hold 10% of the sample, which has tens of thousands of clones, roughly 90% seen once. Specimen: CD4+ or CD8+ T cells sorted from blood, collected in a trial of the OX40 agonist ivuxolimab. These receptors were collected from an adult with an advanced solid tumor such as melanoma, head and neck, liver or kidney cancer. CDR3s include the opening cysteine and the closing phenylalanine or tryptophan. Each record gives: CDR3 length, J gene, D gene, V gene, CDR3 protein. The D gene is left open where the match is weak.

>16|TRBJ2-3|TRBD2|TRBV7-2
CASSPQTLLAGVAQYF
>15|TRBJ1-2|.|TRBV5-1
CASSLVGSYSYGYTF
>16|TRBJ1-6|.|TRBV5-4
CASSRVGSSYNSPLHF
>15|TRBJ1-2|TRBD1|TRBV7-2
CASSLVGQGGYGYTF
>15|TRBJ2-7|.|TRBV5-8
CASSRQASSSYEQYF
>11|TRBJ2-3|.|TRBV10-3
CAISSHDTQYF
>17|TRBJ1-4|.|TRBV9
CASSPSPAGSRNEKLFF
>13|TRBJ1-1|TRBD1|TRBV2
CASSLDRETEAFF
>15|TRBJ2-3|.|TRBV7-9
CASSYQAGGTDTQYF
>15|TRBJ2-1|TRBD2|TRBV4-1
CASSQNLAGSNEQFF
>15|TRBJ2-7|TRBD1|TRBV9
CASSPRQGAFSEQYF
>16|TRBJ2-7|.|TRBV7-8
CASSLGDGLSSYEQYF
>15|TRBJ2-1|TRBD2|TRBV4-1
CASSQESGGAVGQFF
>16|TRBJ2-7|.|TRBV7-9
CASSQNPQAGADEQYF
>14|TRBJ1-2|.|TRBV15
CATSRGRGLYGYTF
>13|TRBJ2-7|.|TRBV9
CASSMGLGDEQYF
>13|TRBJ1-2|.|TRBV5-1
CASSLAGDYGYTF